These T cell receptor beta chains were read from a single sample in a study of blood T cell repertoires in COVID-19. Method: immunoSEQ multiplex PCR; TCRdb's copy keeps in-frame clones and lacks some. There are about 27,000 clones in the sample; about four fifths occur only once, and around 69% lies in the top ten. Sample: peripheral blood. These receptors were taken from a man in his 70s with acute or convalescent COVID-19. CDR3s include the opening cysteine and the closing phenylalanine or tryptophan. The order of the fields is D gene, V gene, clone size, J gene, CDR3 DNA, CDR3 protein. D genes are given only for firm matches. Clone size, where shown, is once, few, many, or a class for clones that have expanded.

d_call: NA
v_call: TRBV6-5
clone_size: NA
j_call: TRBJ1-1
cdr3_nt: TGTGCCAGCAGTTACCGATGGGGGCTGACTGAAGCTTTCTTT
cdr3_aa: CASSYRWGLTEAFF

d_call: TRBD1
v_call: TRBV10-3
clone_size: NA
j_call: TRBJ1-4
cdr3_nt: TGTGCCACTTCGACAGGGCGTAATGAAAAACTGTTTTTT
cdr3_aa: CATSTGRNEKLFF

d_call: NA
v_call: TRBV5-5
clone_size: NA
j_call: TRBJ2-3
cdr3_nt: TGTGCCAGCACCCTGGCCCTGGATACGCAGTATTTT
cdr3_aa: CASTLALDTQYF

d_call: NA
v_call: TRBV30
clone_size: NA
j_call: TRBJ1-1
cdr3_nt: TGTGCCTCTAGTGTCTTGAACTGGAACACTGAAGCTTTCTTT
cdr3_aa: CASSVLNWNTEAFF

d_call: TRBD2
v_call: TRBV5-6
clone_size: NA
j_call: TRBJ2-3
cdr3_nt: TGTGCCAGCAGCTCCTATTTACTAGCGGGGCGTCTCACAGATACGCAGTATTTT
cdr3_aa: CASSSYLLAGRLTDTQYF

d_call: TRBD1
v_call: TRBV12-3/TRBV12-4
clone_size: NA
j_call: TRBJ1-3
cdr3_nt: TGTGCCAGCCAGGGGGCGTTTGGAAACACCATATATTTT
cdr3_aa: CASQGAFGNTIYF

d_call: NA
v_call: TRBV7-9
clone_size: NA
j_call: TRBJ2-7
cdr3_nt: TGTGCCAGCAGCCTCCCTGGGGGCTCCCCCTACGAGCAGTACTTC
cdr3_aa: CASSLPGGSPYEQYF

d_call: TRBD1
v_call: TRBV12-3/TRBV12-4
clone_size: NA
j_call: TRBJ1-2
cdr3_nt: TGTGCCAGCAGTCCCCGGGACAGCTCTGGCTACACCTTC
cdr3_aa: CASSPRDSSGYTF

d_call: NA
v_call: TRBV30
clone_size: NA
j_call: TRBJ1-2
cdr3_nt: TGTGCCTGGAGTTCCTTTGGGGCTCAAGGCTATGGCTACACCTTC
cdr3_aa: CAWSSFGAQGYGYTF

d_call: TRBD2
v_call: TRBV9
clone_size: NA
j_call: TRBJ2-5
cdr3_nt: TGTGCCAGCAGCGTAGCGGCTAGCGGGAAAGAGACCCAGTACTTC
cdr3_aa: CASSVAASGKETQYF

d_call: NA
v_call: TRBV7-2
clone_size: NA
j_call: TRBJ2-3
cdr3_nt: TGTGCCAGCAGCCCCGCGACAGAAGATACGCAGTATTTT
cdr3_aa: CASSPATEDTQYF

d_call: TRBD1
v_call: TRBV7-8
clone_size: NA
j_call: TRBJ1-2
cdr3_nt: TGTGCCAGCAGCTTAGGGACAGGGGGCGGCTATGGCTACACCTTC
cdr3_aa: CASSLGTGGGYGYTF

d_call: NA
v_call: TRBV3-1/TRBV3-2
clone_size: NA
j_call: TRBJ1-2
cdr3_nt: TGTGCCAGCAGCCAAGATCGGCAGGGCGATGGCTACACCTTC
cdr3_aa: CASSQDRQGDGYTF

d_call: TRBD1
v_call: TRBV5-4
clone_size: NA
j_call: TRBJ1-6
cdr3_nt: TGTGCCAGCAGCCACGACAGGGGGAATTCACCCCTCCACTTT
cdr3_aa: CASSHDRGNSPLHF

d_call: NA
v_call: TRBV3-1/TRBV3-2
clone_size: once
j_call: TRBJ2-7
cdr3_nt: TGTGCCAGCAGCCCTCCCGGACTCTCCTACGAGCAGTACTTC
cdr3_aa: CASSPPGLSYEQYF

d_call: NA
v_call: TRBV5-4
clone_size: few
j_call: TRBJ2-2
cdr3_nt: TGTGCCAGCAGCTCCTCGAACACCGGGGAGCTGTTTTTT
cdr3_aa: CASSSSNTGELFF

d_call: TRBD2
v_call: TRBV29-1
clone_size: many
j_call: TRBJ2-3
cdr3_nt: TGCAGCCTATCGCGGGGGGCAGATACGCAGTATTTT
cdr3_aa: CSLSRGADTQYF

d_call: TRBD1
v_call: TRBV4-3
clone_size: once
j_call: TRBJ1-1
cdr3_nt: TGCGCCAGCAGCCATCAGGGACAGGGGGCTGAAGCTTTCTTT
cdr3_aa: CASSHQGQGAEAFF

d_call: TRBD1
v_call: TRBV9
clone_size: NA
j_call: TRBJ2-5
cdr3_nt: TGTGCCAGCAGCGTGACAGGGGGGTGGGAGACCCAGTACTTC
cdr3_aa: CASSVTGGWETQYF

d_call: TRBD1
v_call: TRBV2
clone_size: NA
j_call: TRBJ1-5
cdr3_nt: TGTGCCAGCAGAAGCCACAGGGGACCCCCGAATCAGCCCCAGCATTTT
cdr3_aa: CASRSHRGPPNQPQHF

d_call: NA
v_call: TRBV28
clone_size: NA
j_call: TRBJ1-1
cdr3_nt: TGTGCCAGCAGGCCCGGATGGGGCGGGAACACTGAAGCTTTCTTT
cdr3_aa: CASRPGWGGNTEAFF

d_call: TRBD1
v_call: TRBV5-4
clone_size: NA
j_call: TRBJ1-4
cdr3_nt: TGTGCCAGCAGACCGGACAGGGGGCTTGAAAAACTGTTTTTT
cdr3_aa: CASRPDRGLEKLFF

d_call: TRBD2
v_call: TRBV28
clone_size: NA
j_call: TRBJ2-7
cdr3_nt: TGTGCCAGCAGTTTATTGGGACTACCGTACGAGCAGTACTTC
cdr3_aa: CASSLLGLPYEQYF

d_call: NA
v_call: TRBV11-2
clone_size: NA
j_call: TRBJ2-5
cdr3_nt: TGTGCCAGCAGCTTAGTAGGGGTACGGGAGACCCAGTACTTC
cdr3_aa: CASSLVGVRETQYF

d_call: TRBD1
v_call: TRBV6-5
clone_size: NA
j_call: TRBJ1-5
cdr3_nt: TGTGCCAGCGGACAGGTTGACAATCAGCCCCAGCATTTT
cdr3_aa: CASGQVDNQPQHF

d_call: TRBD1
v_call: TRBV7-9
clone_size: NA
j_call: TRBJ1-2
cdr3_nt: TGTGCCAGCAGCTTAGCTGAGGGGGCCAGTGGCTACACCTTC
cdr3_aa: CASSLAEGASGYTF